This TCR beta chain was captured by sequencing in a study of cytomegalovirus exposure and HLA in healthy donors. The study, taken as a whole, reports: The classifier, whose performance was assessed in both the original and validation cohorts, reportedly diagnosed cytomegalovirus status with high specificity and sensitivity. The study designated roughly 160 TCR beta chains cytomegalovirus-associated. In vitro experiments confirmed that a few CMV-associated chains were specific for CMV antigens.

Turning to this clone: No antigen is known for it.

This table comes from immunoSEQ multiplex PCR, and its TCRdb copy is limited to in-frame clones, with some not included. The repertoire holds about 160,000 clones, around 81% seen once, with around 2.4% in the top ten. The CDR3 contains 14 residues. V lost 5 bases and J lost 1, with 11 bases in between. Germline V gene sequence: CDR1 MNHEY, CDR2 SMNVEV (reference sequence). The TCR originated in a man aged 30 to 45 in good health and CMV-seropositive. The V gene is TRBV27, the J gene TRBJ1-2; D call uncertain. Input material: PBMCs. The CDR3 DNA is TGTGCCAGCAGTACTTCAGGTGTTAACTATGGCTACACCTTC. As protein: CASSTSGVNYGYTF.